Listed here are 24 T cell receptor beta chains from one sample, sequenced in a study of cytomegalovirus exposure and HLA in healthy donors. PCR amplification relied on 60 Vbeta primers (plus 13 Jbeta primers). Generated by immunoSEQ multiplex PCR, the TCRdb table keeps only in-frame clones and is missing some. The sample lists more than 30,000 clones, roughly 74% occurring once. The specimen was PBMCs. All receptors derive from a man younger than 45 in good health and CMV-seronegative.

The chain carries TRBV19 and TRBJ2-5; D unclear. The DNA matches TRBJ2-7 better at its end, which makes the J call doubtful. In germline, CDR1 is LNHDA, CDR2 SQIVND (reference sequence). This CDR3 has 14 amino acids. The CDR3 loop is CASKPATNYYEQYF. CDR3 DNA: TGTGCCAGTAAACCCGCTACCAACTACTACGAGCAGTACTTC.

The rearrangement links TRBV4-1 to TRBJ2-7; the D is unclear. V was trimmed by 6 bases and J by 2 bases, leaving 11 bases between them. The CDR3 covers 13 residues. CDR1 and CDR2 from the germline V gene are MGHRA and YSYEKL. Here the CDR3 reads CASRSADTYEQYF. DNA for the CDR3: TGCGCCAGCAGGTCTGCAGATACCTACGAGCAGTACTTC.

This clone was observed a few times. The rearrangement uses TRBV6-1 and TRBJ2-7; 11 bases align to TRBD1. The CDR3 spans 15 residues. After removal of 8 bases from V and 0 bases from J, the junction contained 6 bases not matched to a gene. Per the germline V gene, CDR1 is MNHNS and CDR2 is SASEGT. The CDR3 loop is CASDTGTGGSYEQYF. In DNA, the CDR3 is TGTGCCAGCGATACCGGGACAGGGGGCTCCTACGAGCAGTACTTC.

This chain joins TRBV7-2 and TRBJ1-3, with TRBD1 matching 8 bases. Germline V CDR1 and CDR2: SGHTA, FQGNSA. This CDR3 is 18 amino acids long. The J segment lost 1 base and the V segment lost 1 base, leaving 9 bases of the junction unmatched. For the CDR3, the DNA is TGTGCCAGCAGCTTAGTCCCCCCGACAGGGGTATCTGGAAACACCATATATTTT. This gives the protein CASSLVPPTGVSGNTIYF.

V usage is TRBV29-1 and J usage is TRBJ2-3; TRBD2 might be the D (5 bases). CDR3 length: 15 residues. Germline V gene data show CDR1 as SQVTM and CDR2 as ANQGSEA. The ends were cut back, 5 bases at V and 1 base at J, with 16 bases in the middle. CDR3 sequence: CSVFPRADRTDTQYF. The CDR3 bases are TGCAGCGTTTTTCCGAGGGCTGACCGCACAGATACGCAGTATTTT.

The V call is TRBV11-1, the J call TRBJ2-7; a possible D gene is TRBD1 (5 bases). The CDR3 has 13 residues. The V and J ends lost 1 base and 2 bases respectively, with 6 bases between them. Germline V gene data show CDR1 as SGHAT and CDR2 as FQDESV (reference sequence). The CDR3 DNA reads as TGTGCCAGCAGCTTAGAGGGGACCTACGAGCAGTACTTC. It is translated as CASSLEGTYEQYF.

The chain uses TRBV4-2 and TRBJ2-1, with 12 bases matching TRBD2. Germline CDR1 is LGHNA and CDR2 is YNFKEQ. Germline trimming cut 4 bases from V and 5 bases from J; bases unmatched to any gene: 0. This CDR3 is built from 14 residues. This CDR3 reads CASSRLAGDNEQFF. The CDR3 bases are TGTGCCAGCAGCCGACTAGCGGGGGACAATGAGCAGTTCTTC.

The chain carries TRBV11-2 and TRBJ1-2; D is unresolved. The germline V gene has CDR1 SGHAT and CDR2 FQNNGV. Between the trimmed V and J ends, which lost 5 bases and 1 base, there was a span of 14 bases. CDR3 length: 15 residues. Here the CDR3 reads CASSHRETDNYGYTF. CDR3 DNA sequence: TGTGCCAGCAGCCACAGAGAAACCGATAACTATGGCTACACCTTC.

The rearrangement joins TRBV5-1 to TRBJ1-6; TRBD1 aligns across 7 bases. Germline trimming cut 3 bases from V and 7 bases from J; bases unmatched to any gene: 4. The CDR3 contains 14 residues. Germline CDR1 is SGHRS and CDR2 is YFSETQ. The CDR3 DNA reads TGCGCCAGCAGCTCTGGGACAGAGAATTCACCCCTCCACTTT. This translates into CASSSGTENSPLHF.

This clone has more than one count but fewer than ten. The CDR3 sequence: CASSSKGEGVTEAFF. The CDR3 bases are TGCGCCAGCAGCTCAAAGGGGGAAGGGGTCACTGAAGCTTTCTTT. This rearrangement joins TRBV5-1 to TRBJ1-1, with D possibly TRBD1 on 6 matching bases. V lost 3 bases and J lost 4, with 16 bases in between. Germline CDR1 is SGHRS and CDR2 is YFSETQ. This CDR3 comprises 15 residues.

V is TRBV28 and J is TRBJ1-5, with D perhaps matching TRBD1 (5 bases). V lost 6 bases and J 11 bases, leaving 20 bases between the germline ends. CDR1 MDHEN and CDR2 SYDVKM come from the germline V gene. This CDR3 contains 14 residues. CDR3 sequence: CASSEGAPGGAQHF. The CDR3 DNA is TGTGCCAGCAGCGAAGGGGCCCCGGGGGGGGCCCAGCATTTT.

The rearrangement links TRBV6-5 to TRBJ1-1; D gene unclear. Trimming pared 2 bases from V and 0 bases from J, leaving 7 bases between. The length of the CDR3 is 14 residues. Germline loops: CDR1 MNHEY, CDR2 SVGAGI. In DNA form, the CDR3 reads TGTGCCAGCAGTTACACAAGTATGAACACTGAAGCTTTCTTT. It codes for CASSYTSMNTEAFF.

CDR3 nucleotides: TGCGCCAGCAGCTTGTGGGGACAGGGGGGAGGAGAGACCCAGTACTTC. This gives the protein CASSLWGQGGGETQYF. This rearrangement joins TRBV5-1 to TRBJ2-5; the match to TRBD1 covers 11 bases. V lost 1 base, J lost 4 bases, and 6 bases stayed unmatched. The germline V gene encodes CDR1 SGHRS and CDR2 YFSETQ. The CDR3 contains 16 residues.

The chain has TRBV18 and TRBJ1-1; D gene uncertain. Germline CDR1 and CDR2: KGHSH and LQKENI. V was shortened by 1 base and J by 1 base, with 7 bases between the two germline ends. This CDR3 contains 14 residues. The CDR3 nucleotides are TGTGCCAGCTCACCACGGCAAGAGAACACTGAAGCTTTCTTT. This codes for CASSPRQENTEAFF.

This clone occurred a few times. This chain joins TRBV10-3 and TRBJ1-6; 7 bases map to TRBD1. Per germline, CDR1 ENHRY and CDR2 SYGVKD. Trimming cost V 2 bases and J 5 bases; bases outside gene matches: 3. CDR3 length: 15 residues. The CDR3 here is CAISEGDRHNSPLHF. The CDR3 DNA reads TGTGCCATCAGTGAGGGGGACAGACATAATTCACCCCTCCACTTT.

The chain recombines TRBV6-4 with TRBJ2-3; the match to TRBD2 covers 12 bases. From germline, CDR1 is MRHNA and CDR2 SNTAGT. V was clipped by 6 bases and J by 4 bases; unmatched bases: 2. This CDR3 is 14 amino acids long. CDR3 loop: CASSRLAGADTQYF. The CDR3 DNA follows: TGTGCCAGCAGCAGACTAGCGGGGGCAGATACGCAGTATTTT.

This clone was found once. This chain links TRBV6-5 with TRBJ2-3; 8 bases align to TRBD2. After removal of 1 base from V and 1 base from J, the junction contained 1 base not matched to a gene. CDR3 length: 15 residues. Germline V gives CDR1 MNHEY, CDR2 SVGAGI. The CDR3 DNA follows: TGTGCCAGCAGTTACTACGGGGGGGGCACAGATACGCAGTATTTT. It is translated as CASSYYGGGTDTQYF.

The V gene is TRBV4-2, the J gene TRBJ2-3; TRBD2 agrees at 9 bases. Unmatched junction bases numbered 5, after V lost 4 bases and J lost 6 bases. Germline V gene sequence: CDR1 LGHNA, CDR2 YNFKEQ. The CDR3 has 14 residues. The CDR3 sequence is CASSPAGGRDTQYF. The CDR3 DNA sequence: TGTGCCAGCAGCCCCGCGGGGGGGAGGGATACGCAGTATTTT.

This chain joins TRBV7-9 and TRBJ1-5; possible D gene TRBD1, 6 bases. Trimming took off 7 bases at V and 4 bases at J, with 11 bases between the two ends. The CDR3 has 13 amino acids. The V gene's germline CDR1 is SEHNR and CDR2 FQNEAQ (reference sequence). The CDR3 sequence is CASNSQGNQPQHF. DNA for the CDR3: TGTGCCAGCAACTCACAGGGAAATCAGCCCCAGCATTTT.

The V call is TRBV28, the J call TRBJ2-1; 10 positions match TRBD2. Germline-derived CDR1 and CDR2 are MDHEN and SYDVKM. The CDR3 is 16 residues long. V lost 6 bases, J lost 4 bases, and 9 bases stayed unmatched. CDR3 in DNA: TGTGCCAGCAGACCAATCGCTAGCGGGGGTTACAATGAGCAGTTCTTC. Translation: CASRPIASGGYNEQFF. Full variable domain (remainder filled in from reference TRBV28 and TRBJ2-1): DVKVTQSSRYLVKRTGEKVFLECVQDMDHENMFWYRQDPGLGLRLIYFSYDVKMKEKGDIPEGYSVSREKKERFSLILESASTNQTSMYLCASRPIASGGYNEQFFGPGTRLTVL.

The gene calls are TRBV5-1 and TRBJ1-6, with TRBD1 identical over 9 bases. This CDR3 has 16 amino acids. CDR1 and CDR2 from the germline V gene are SGHRS and YFSETQ. The ends lost 0 bases at V and 6 bases at J; junction bases unmatched: 4. CDR3 DNA: TGCGCCAGCAGCTTGGGCCCGACAGGGGGTAATTCACCCCTCCACTTT. Protein sequence: CASSLGPTGGNSPLHF.

The CDR3 DNA reads as TGTGCCAGCAGCGGACAGGGATCCCTCAATGAGCAGTTCTTC. This translates into CASSGQGSLNEQFF. The chain links TRBV5-5 to TRBJ2-1; 8 nucleotides match TRBD1. CDR1 is SGHKS, CDR2 YYEKEE, per germline (reference sequence). The trim removed 4 bases at V and 6 bases at J, leaving 6 bases unmatched. The CDR3 consists of 14 residues.

The CDR3 region has the DNA TGTGCCAGCTCACCACCCGCAGGCTCGGATGAGCAGTTCTTC. It yields the protein CASSPPAGSDEQFF. The chain combines TRBV18 with TRBJ2-1; no clear D gene. The CDR3 length is 14 residues. The V gene lost 0 bases and the J gene lost 8 bases, with 11 bases spanning the gap. CDR1 KGHSH and CDR2 LQKENI come from the germline V gene.

The chain combines TRBV5-1 with TRBJ2-5, with 9 bases matching TRBD2. V trimming: 0 bases; J trimming: 2 bases; junction bases outside the gene matches: 14. CDR1 and CDR2 (germline): SGHRS, YFSETQ. This CDR3 contains 19 residues. The CDR3 DNA reads TGCGCCAGCAGCTTGGCCCTCATGGGAGCGGGAGGTACTCAAGAGACCCAGTACTTC. Encoded protein: CASSLALMGAGGTQETQYF.